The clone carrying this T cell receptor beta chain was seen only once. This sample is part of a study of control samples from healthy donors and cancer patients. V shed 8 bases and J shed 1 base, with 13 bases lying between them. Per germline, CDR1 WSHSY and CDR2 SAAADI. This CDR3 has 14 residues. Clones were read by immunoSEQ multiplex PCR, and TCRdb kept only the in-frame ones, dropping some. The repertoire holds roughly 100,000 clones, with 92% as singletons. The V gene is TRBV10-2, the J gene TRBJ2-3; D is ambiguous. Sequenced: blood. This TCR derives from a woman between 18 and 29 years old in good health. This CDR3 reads CASRLGVGTDTQYF. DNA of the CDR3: TGCGCCAGCCGACTTGGTGTAGGCACAGATACGCAGTATTTT.